The next 24 T cell receptor beta chains were all read from a single sample in a study of blood T cells in healthy people across ages. With a J-beta primer mix and a sample-barcoded 5' primer, a second PCR ran about 7 to 12 cycles. Each CDR3 protein gets one entry after TCRdb re-called the 5' RACE reads with MiXCR. The table has about 700,000 distinct CDR3 sequences, about 32% seen once. Sequences were obtained from blood. All receptors come from a woman older than 75 in good health.

The chain is built from TRBV28 and TRBJ2-1; TRBD1 matches 7 bases. The CDR3 covers 16 residues. V trimming: 5 bases; J trimming: 1 base; junction bases outside the gene matches: 8. In germline, CDR1 is MDHEN, CDR2 SYDVKM. DNA for the CDR3: TGTGCCAGCAGTAGGTGGACAGGCCGGTCCTACAATGAGCAGTTCTTC. Amino acids: CASSRWTGRSYNEQFF.

This clonotype was observed at least ten times. The chain recombines TRBV20-1 with TRBJ2-5; 10 bases are a match to TRBD2. The CDR3 length is 15 residues. With 4 bases clipped from V and 5 bases from J, the junction kept 10 bases outside the gene matches. Germline V gene data show CDR1 as DFQATT and CDR2 as SNEGSKA (reference sequence). CDR3 DNA sequence: TGCAGTGCTACCGTCCAGCGGGGGGGCGGGGAGACCCAGTACTTC. Translation: CSATVQRGGGETQYF.

The genes are TRBV7-9 and TRBJ2-3; 14 nucleotides line up with TRBD2. The V segment lost 6 bases and the J segment 2 bases; nucleotides outside the gene matches: 16. The CDR3 has 20 residues. Germline V gene lookup returns CDR1 SEHNR and CDR2 FQNEAQ (reference sequence). The CDR3 DNA follows: TGTGCCAGCAGTAACCAAAAGGGACTAGCGGGGGTGCAATCCACAGATACGCAGTATTTT. Its translation is CASSNQKGLAGVQSTDTQYF.

This clonotype has just a few counts. A much larger clonotype is one base distant, so this may be a read error. The chain joins TRBV20-1 to TRBJ2-1; D is possibly TRBD2 (6 bases). The germline gives CDR1 DFQATT, CDR2 SNEGSKA (reference sequence). CDR3 length: 12 residues. V lost 5 bases and J 7 bases, leaving 12 bases between the germline ends. The CDR3 nucleotides are TGCAGTGCTGAGGGGACTGGTAATGAGCAGTTCTTC. This translates into CSAEGTGNEQFF.

This clonotype came up a few times. This chain uses TRBV12-3 or TRBV12-4 with TRBJ1-1; the D gene is possibly TRBD1 (5 bases). Trimming took 5 bases from V and 0 from J, leaving 10 bases between them. The CDR3 is 14 amino acids. This CDR3 reads CASSPGNLNTEAFF. In DNA form, the CDR3 reads TGTGCCAGCAGTCCAGGGAATTTGAACACTGAAGCTTTCTTT.

This clonotype has ten or more counts. The CDR3 is CASRESGGLYNEQFF. CDR3 bases: TGTGCCAGCAGGGAAAGCGGGGGGTTGTACAATGAGCAGTTCTTC. The chain carries TRBV2 and TRBJ2-1, with 9 nucleotides matching TRBD2. The V gene's germline CDR1 is SNHLY and CDR2 FYNNEI. This CDR3 has 15 residues. J lost 4 bases, V lost 6 bases, and 7 bases had no gene match.

This clonotype was counted between two and nine times. V gene TRBV20-1 combines with J gene TRBJ2-3, with 7 bases fitting TRBD1. This CDR3 is built from 11 residues. Germline CDR1 and CDR2: DFQATT and SNEGSKA (reference sequence). CDR3 amino acids: CRGDRADTQYF. In DNA, the CDR3 is TGCAGGGGAGACAGGGCCGATACGCAGTATTTT.

This clonotype has ten or more counts. V and J are TRBV6-6 and TRBJ2-5; 8 bases match TRBD2. Trimming at V came to 2 bases and at J to 4 bases, leaving 6 bases not matched to a gene. The CDR3 is 15 residues long. Germline V gene lookup returns CDR1 MNHNY and CDR2 SVGAGI (reference sequence). This CDR3 reads CASSYLTSARETQYF. CDR3 bases: TGTGCCAGCAGTTACCTGACTAGCGCGAGAGAGACCCAGTACTTC.

This clonotype appeared many times. The genes are TRBV20-1 and TRBJ2-7; D gene uncertain. Trimming cost V 2 bases and J 2 bases, with 10 bases left between them. CDR3 length: 13 amino acids. Germline CDR1 is DFQATT and CDR2 is SNEGSKA (reference sequence). The CDR3 region is CSARRTATYEQYF. The CDR3 DNA is TGCAGTGCTAGAAGGACGGCGACCTACGAGCAGTACTTC.

Remarks on this clonotype: A clone one base away is much larger, so this may be a read error. This chain uses TRBV6-2 or TRBV6-3 with TRBJ2-1; D remains unclear. This CDR3 has 13 amino acids. CDR1 MNHEY and CDR2 SVGEGT come from the germline V gene. CDR3 protein: CACSYVVYNEQFF. In DNA, the CDR3 is TGTGCCTGCAGTTACGTGGTTTACAATGAGCAGTTCTTC.

A note on this clonotype: A single base separates this from a much larger clone, so it may be a read error. This chain joins TRBV12-3 or TRBV12-4 and TRBJ1-1; tentative D call: TRBD1 (6 bases). CDR3 length equals 13 residues. The CDR3 protein is CASGGQLFAEVFF. The CDR3 nucleotides read TGTGCCAGCGGTGGACAGCTGTTCGCTGAAGTTTTCTTT.

This clonotype was picked up many times. The chain uses TRBV7-9 and TRBJ2-1; D perhaps matches TRBD2 (5 bases). The CDR3 extends over 15 amino acids. Trimming stripped 1 base from V and 6 bases from J, with 13 bases between. The germline CDR1 and CDR2 sequences are SEHNR and FQNEAQ (reference sequence). CDR3 residues: CASSLDEVGSNEQFF. DNA for the CDR3: TGTGCCAGCAGCTTAGACGAGGTTGGGAGCAATGAGCAGTTCTTC.

This clonotype was counted ten times or more. This rearrangement joins TRBV5-1 to TRBJ2-5; 10 bases match TRBD1. The CDR3 loop spans 15 amino acids. Germline loops: CDR1 SGHRS, CDR2 YFSETQ. The V gene end was trimmed by 5 bases and the J gene end by 5 bases; junction bases not matched to a gene: 9. The CDR3 region has the DNA TGCGCCAGCAGTGCCGGGACAGGGGCACGGGAGACCCAGTACTTC. Its protein product is CASSAGTGARETQYF. Drawing the rest from reference TRBV5-1 and TRBJ2-5, the complete variable domain is KAGVTQTPRYLIKTRGQQVTLSCSPISGHRSVSWYQQTPGQGLQFLFEYFSETQRNKGNFPGRFSGRQFSNSRSEMNVSTLELGDSALYLCASSAGTGARETQYFGPGTRLLVL.

The J gene is TRBJ2-4, the V gene TRBV7-2; 13 bases agree with TRBD2. Near its end, the DNA agrees better with TRBJ2-7, so the J call may be wrong. The CDR3 covers 18 residues. The germline CDR1 and CDR2 sequences are SGHTA and FQGNSA. The CDR3 sequence is CASSFAPTGLAGAYEQYF. The CDR3 region has the DNA TGTGCCAGCAGCTTCGCGCCGACAGGACTAGCGGGAGCTTACGAGCAGTACTTC.

V and J are TRBV30 and TRBJ2-1; no clear D. V lost 2 bases, J lost 8 bases, and 13 bases lay in between. The germline gives CDR1 GTSNPN, CDR2 SVGIG (reference sequence). The CDR3 sequence is 13 residues long. CDR3 nucleotides: TGTGCCTGGAGTCTACCGGCCGCCCATGAGCAGTTCTTC. It codes for CAWSLPAAHEQFF.

Worth noting for this clonotype: A junction end diverges from the germline sequence, so it may reflect a read error. CDR3 DNA: TGTGCCGGCAGCCGAGGACAGGGGGCGAGCACAGATACGCAGTATTTT. It translates to CAGSRGQGASTDTQYF. This rearrangement joins TRBV4-2 to TRBJ2-3, with 11 bases lining up with TRBD1. The CDR3 is 16 residues long. Germline lookup yields CDR1 LGHNA and CDR2 YNFKEQ.

The CDR3 here is CATGIQGPSGANVLTF. In nucleotides, the CDR3 is TGTGCCACCGGCATCCAGGGCCCCTCTGGGGCCAACGTCCTGACTTTC. The V gene is TRBV24-1, the J gene TRBJ2-6; D is perhaps TRBD1 (5 bases). With 9 bases removed from V and 0 bases from J, the gap between germline ends came to 14 bases. In germline, CDR1 is KGHDR, CDR2 SFDVKD. The CDR3 runs 16 residues.

This chain uses TRBV7-2 with TRBJ1-2, with D possibly TRBD1 on 6 matching bases. With 4 bases removed from V and 0 bases from J, the gap between germline ends came to 9 bases. The CDR3 extends over 14 amino acids. Germline V CDR1 and CDR2: SGHTA, FQGNSA. The CDR3 nucleotides read TGTGCCAGCAGCTCGGGACACACTAACTATGGCTACACCTTC. This sequence encodes CASSSGHTNYGYTF.

V gene TRBV5-1 combines with J gene TRBJ2-2, with a possible D match to TRBD2 (7 bases). The CDR3 runs 16 residues. V lost 4 bases and J lost 7, with 20 bases in between. Germline V gives CDR1 SGHRS, CDR2 YFSETQ. CDR3 residues: CASSPEGGTANGELFF. DNA for the CDR3: TGCGCCAGCAGCCCCGAGGGGGGGACCGCGAACGGGGAGCTGTTTTTT.

This clonotype was recorded a few times. This chain connects TRBV7-8 to TRBJ2-3, with 7 bases matching TRBD2. V lost 3 bases to trimming and J lost 5 bases; unmatched junction nucleotides: 11. The CDR3 sequence is 16 residues long. CDR1 and CDR2 (germline): SGHVS, FQNEAQ. The CDR3, as DNA: TGTGCCAGCAGCTTCTATACGGGCGGGGGTGGAGATACGCAGTATTTT. It is translated as CASSFYTGGGGDTQYF.

V is TRBV12-3 or TRBV12-4 and J is TRBJ1-3; D is unclear. Trimming removed 8 bases at V and 0 bases at J, with 17 bases between. The CDR3 is made up of 16 amino acids. In nucleotides, the CDR3 is TGTGCCAGCGTCCCGTCGGCAGCACGCTCTGGAAACACCATATATTTT. Protein sequence: CASVPSAARSGNTIYF.

The sample holds a few counts of this clonotype. This may come from a read error, since a much larger clone is one base off. V and J are TRBV3-1 and TRBJ2-7; D not certain. Trimming removed 6 bases at V and 3 bases at J, with 9 bases between. CDR3 length: 12 amino acids. Germline values: CDR1 LGHDT, CDR2 YNNKEL (reference sequence). The CDR3 loop reads CASRGQCYEQYF. The CDR3 DNA follows: TGTGCCAGCAGAGGTCAGTGCTACGAGCAGTACTTC.

This clonotype occurred many times. This chain uses TRBV10-2 with TRBJ2-7; TRBD1 agrees at 10 bases. There are 16 residues in the CDR3. Germline V lookup: CDR1 WSHSY, CDR2 SAAADI. V shed 6 bases, J shed 4 bases, and the junction held 12 bases outside the gene matches. This CDR3 reads CASRTGGSRGKYEQYF. CDR3 nucleotides: TGCGCCAGCAGGACAGGGGGCTCCCGGGGAAAATACGAGCAGTACTTC.

There are a few counts of this clonotype. CDR3 in DNA: TGTGCCAGCAGTTTCTCTATTCCGGGACAGCATACCTACGAGCAGTACTTC. Its protein product is CASSFSIPGQHTYEQYF. The J gene is TRBJ2-7, the V gene TRBV28; 7 positions agree with TRBD1. Trimming cost V 3 bases and J 2 bases; bases outside gene matches: 13. The V gene's germline CDR1 is MDHEN and CDR2 SYDVKM. The CDR3 sequence is 17 residues long.